The clone carrying this T cell receptor (beta chain) has just a few counts. This sample's TCRbeta library carried unique molecular identifier barcodes. TCRdb ran MiXCR on the PCR reads and lists one entry per CDR3 protein. The sample lists some 500,000 distinct CDR3 sequences, around 20% occurring once. The record originates from a study of T-cell reconstitution after alpha-beta-depleted transplantation in children. The germline CDR1 and CDR2 sequences are SEHNR and FQNEAQ (reference sequence). This CDR3 has 12 residues. This receptor was taken from a human donor who donated a stem cell graft to a child with acute lymphoblastic leukemia. The specimen comprised PBMCs from the stem cell graft donor, sampled from the stem cell graft. The rearrangement links TRBV7-9 to TRBJ1-1; D gene unclear. The CDR3 loop reads CSKEPWNTEAFF. DNA for the CDR3: TGTTCAAAGGAGCCATGGAACACTGAAGCTTTCTTT. Together with reference TRBV7-9 and TRBJ1-1, the CDR3 gives the full variable domain: DTGVSQNPRHKITKRGQNVTFRCDPISEHNRLYWYRQTLGQGPEFLTYFQNEAQLEKSRLLSDRFSAERPKGSFSTLEIQRTEQGDSAMYLCSKEPWNTEAFFGQGTRLTVV.